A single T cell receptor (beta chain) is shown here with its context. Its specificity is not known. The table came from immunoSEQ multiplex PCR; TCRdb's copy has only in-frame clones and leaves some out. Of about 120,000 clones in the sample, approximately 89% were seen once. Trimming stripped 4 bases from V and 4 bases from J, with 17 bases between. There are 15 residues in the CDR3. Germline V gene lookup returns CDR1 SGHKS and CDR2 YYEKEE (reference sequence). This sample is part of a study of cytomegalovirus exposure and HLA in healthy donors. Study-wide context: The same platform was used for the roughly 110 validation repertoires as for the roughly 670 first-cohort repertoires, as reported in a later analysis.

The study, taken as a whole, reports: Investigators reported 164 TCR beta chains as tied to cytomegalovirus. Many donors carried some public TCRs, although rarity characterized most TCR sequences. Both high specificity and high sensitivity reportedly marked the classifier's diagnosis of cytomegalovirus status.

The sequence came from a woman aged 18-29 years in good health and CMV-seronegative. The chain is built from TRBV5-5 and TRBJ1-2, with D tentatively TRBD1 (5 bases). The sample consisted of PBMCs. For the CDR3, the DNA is TGTGCCAGCAGCCCTCTAGCGGGGGGTCTCTATGGCTACACCTTC. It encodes CASSPLAGGLYGYTF.